These 32 T cell receptor beta chains were sequenced from one sample in a study of control samples from healthy donors and cancer patients. The assay was immunoSEQ multiplex PCR, and TCRdb's table has in-frame clones only and misses some. The table has fewer than 150,000 clones, 75% to 95% seen once. The sequenced sample was blood. The receptors derive from a man younger than 35 in good health.

The chain links TRBV5-1 to TRBJ2-1; TRBD2 aligns across 11 bases. Germline CDR1 reads SGHRS; CDR2 reads YFSETQ. The CDR3 spans 16 residues. With 0 bases clipped from V and 8 bases from J, the junction kept 7 bases outside the gene matches. The CDR3 DNA sequence: TGCGCCAGCAGCTTGGCTCCTAGCGGGGGGCAGTATGAGCAGTTCTTC. Protein product: CASSLAPSGGQYEQFF. Together with reference TRBV5-1 and TRBJ2-1, the CDR3 gives the full variable domain: KAGVTQTPRYLIKTRGQQVTLSCSPISGHRSVSWYQQTPGQGLQFLFEYFSETQRNKGNFPGRFSGRQFSNSRSEMNVSTLELGDSALYLCASSLAPSGGQYEQFFGPGTRLTVL.

The chain has TRBV19 and TRBJ1-2; maybe TRBD1 (5 bases). CDR3 length: 14 residues. Germline V gives CDR1 LNHDA, CDR2 SQIVND (reference sequence). V lost 5 bases, J lost 0 bases, and 10 bases lay in between. The CDR3 DNA follows: TGTGCCAGTAGTCAACAGGTATCTAACTATGGCTACACCTTC. Translating it yields CASSQQVSNYGYTF.

V and J are TRBV5-8 and TRBJ1-5, with 7 nucleotides matching TRBD1. The CDR3 spans 14 residues. V shed 4 bases and J 3 bases; nucleotides not matched to a gene: 4. Germline loops: CDR1 SGHTS, CDR2 YDEGEE. CDR3 sequence reads: CASSVTGSNQPQHF. The CDR3 DNA reads as TGTGCCAGCAGCGTGACAGGGTCCAATCAGCCCCAGCATTTT.

This sequence joins TRBV27 and TRBJ1-4, with a possible D match to TRBD1 (5 bases). Germline loops: CDR1 MNHEY, CDR2 SMNVEV (reference sequence). There are 15 residues in the CDR3. V dropped 5 bases and J dropped 3 bases, with 13 bases sitting between them. CDR3 DNA sequence: TGTGCCAGCAGTCTCTCGACAGCTCCTAATGAAAAACTGTTTTTT. Encoded protein: CASSLSTAPNEKLFF.

J is TRBJ2-1 and V is TRBV3-1 (or the pseudogene TRBV3-2); 8 nucleotides line up with TRBD2. Germline V CDR1 and CDR2: LGHDT, YNNKEL (reference sequence). The CDR3 contains 15 residues. Trimming removed 1 base from V and 10 bases from J; junction bases left unmatched: 9. CDR3 protein: CASSQGAGVSGEQFF. In DNA form, the CDR3 reads TGTGCCAGCAGCCAAGGAGCGGGAGTTTCAGGGGAGCAGTTCTTC.

The V and J genes are TRBV19 and TRBJ1-1; TRBD1 matches 8 bases. The CDR3 has 15 residues. The ends lost 5 bases at V and 1 base at J; junction bases unmatched: 6. Looked up from germline, CDR1 is LNHDA and CDR2 is SQIVND (reference sequence). The DNA for the CDR3 is TGTGCCAGTAGTCCCTGGACAGGGCCGAACACTGAAGCTTTCTTT. Its protein is CASSPWTGPNTEAFF.

The chain joins TRBV28 to TRBJ2-7, with D perhaps matching TRBD1 (6 bases). The germline V gene has CDR1 MDHEN and CDR2 SYDVKM. The CDR3 runs 16 residues. V was clipped by 4 bases and J by 4 bases, with 20 bases between them. The CDR3: CASSYLPGQTSYEQYF. CDR3 sequence (DNA): TGTGCCAGCAGTTACCTACCTGGACAGACCAGTTACGAGCAGTACTTC.

The genes are TRBV25-1 and TRBJ1-5, with 9 positions matching TRBD1. This CDR3 has 15 amino acids. Germline V gene lookup returns CDR1 MGHDK and CDR2 SYGVNS. Trimming at V came to 6 bases and at J to 1 base, leaving 4 bases not matched to a gene. The CDR3 loop reads CASSSGTGSNQPQHF. The CDR3 DNA reads as TGTGCCAGCAGCTCCGGGACAGGGAGCAATCAGCCCCAGCATTTT.

In its sample, this clone was seen many times. The V call is TRBV3-1 (or the pseudogene TRBV3-2), the J call TRBJ2-7, with TRBD1 as a possible D gene (6 bases). In germline, CDR1 is LGHDT, CDR2 YNNKEL (reference sequence). The CDR3 covers 15 residues. V shed 1 base and J shed 7 bases, with 17 bases lying between them. CDR3 amino acids: CASSQGTEGVIEQYF. The CDR3 nucleotides read TGTGCCAGCAGCCAAGGTACTGAGGGGGTGATAGAGCAGTACTTC.

This clone showed up just once. The rearrangement joins TRBV28 to TRBJ1-6; no reliable D call. V was pared by 2 bases and J by 7 bases, with 9 bases between. This CDR3 is built from 14 residues. Germline CDR1 reads MDHEN; CDR2 reads SYDVKM. CDR3 DNA: TGTGCCAGCAGTTTACAGTTATGGAATTCACCCCTCCACTTT. Translation gives CASSLQLWNSPLHF.

V gene TRBV27 combines with J gene TRBJ1-1, with D unclear. Germline CDR1 reads MNHEY; CDR2 reads SMNVEV (reference sequence). The germline V and J ends were trimmed by 4 bases and 4 bases, with 16 bases remaining between them. The CDR3 length is 15 residues. The CDR3 sequence is CASSSIPVGSTEAFF. CDR3 DNA: TGTGCCAGCAGTTCGATTCCTGTAGGGAGCACTGAAGCTTTCTTT.

The chain combines TRBV9 with TRBJ1-2; perhaps TRBD1 as D (6 bases). Germline V gene data show CDR1 as SGDLS and CDR2 as YYNGEE. This CDR3 has 12 residues. Trimming took 4 bases from V and 8 from J, leaving 12 bases between them. CDR3 sequence reads: CASSPGRGGYTF. For the CDR3, the DNA is TGTGCCAGCAGCCCCGGGAGGGGGGGCTACACCTTC. Drawing the rest from reference TRBV9 and TRBJ1-2, the complete variable domain is DSGVTQTPKHLITATGQRVTLRCSPRSGDLSVYWYQQSLDQGLQFLIQYYNGEERAKGNILERFSAQQFPDLHSELNLSSLELGDSALYFCASSPGRGGYTFGSGTRLTVV.

The gene calls are TRBV6-5 and TRBJ1-1; 8 nucleotides agree with TRBD1. V lost 5 bases to trimming and J lost 5 bases; unmatched junction nucleotides: 4. Per the germline V gene, CDR1 is MNHEY and CDR2 is SVGAGI. The CDR3 extends over 13 amino acids. The CDR3 sequence is CASSSTGGTEAFF. In DNA form, the CDR3 reads TGTGCCAGCAGTAGCACAGGGGGTACTGAAGCTTTCTTT.

V usage is TRBV9 and J usage is TRBJ1-2; 7 nucleotides agree with TRBD1. V was pared by 3 bases and J by 4 bases, with 18 bases of the junction left unmatched. Germline assignment: CDR1 SGDLS and CDR2 YYNGEE. The CDR3 runs to 18 residues. The CDR3 spells CASSGRRQGSPHSYGYTF. CDR3 bases: TGTGCCAGCAGCGGACGCAGACAGGGTTCTCCCCACAGCTATGGCTACACCTTC.

The CDR3 nucleotides are TGTGCCAGCAGCTTTCTGAGATACGAGCAGTACTTC. It encodes CASSFLRYEQYF. The V call is TRBV11-2, the J call TRBJ2-7; D is undetermined. CDR3 size: 12 residues. V shed 3 bases and J shed 4 bases, with 7 bases lying between them. Germline assignment: CDR1 SGHAT and CDR2 FQNNGV.

V and J are TRBV5-4 and TRBJ2-5; D unresolved. Germline V lookup: CDR1 SGHNT, CDR2 YYREEE (reference sequence). V lost 6 bases to trimming and J lost 3 bases, with 12 bases between them. This CDR3 has 13 residues. In nucleotides, the CDR3 is TGTGCCAGCACCACACGAACGGAAGAGACCCAGTACTTC. This sequence encodes CASTTRTEETQYF.

The chain is built from TRBV18 and TRBJ1-1; a weak D match, TRBD1 (6 bases). CDR3 length equals 13 residues. The V gene's germline CDR1 is KGHSH and CDR2 LQKENI. V lost 5 bases, J lost 6 bases, and 13 bases lay in between. The CDR3 nucleotides are TGTGCCAGCTCAACTCCAGGGGTGCCTGAAGCTTTCTTT. It yields the protein CASSTPGVPEAFF.

This chain joins TRBV7-6 and TRBJ2-1; 12 bases are a match to TRBD2. V trimming: 8 bases; J trimming: 7 bases; junction bases outside the gene matches: 12. The CDR3 covers 16 residues. The germline gives CDR1 SGHVS, CDR2 FNYEAQ. The CDR3 DNA reads TGTGCCAGCTCAGATACCAGGACTAGCGGGAAAAATGAGCAGTTCTTC. It encodes CASSDTRTSGKNEQFF.

This chain joins TRBV6-1 and TRBJ2-2; possible D gene TRBD1, 5 bases. The length of the CDR3 is 17 residues. V lost 4 bases, J lost 2 bases, and 17 bases lay in between. Germline CDR1 is MNHNS and CDR2 is SASEGT. CDR3 nucleotide sequence: TGTGCCAGCAGTGGACAGAACTATTTACTTAACACCGGGGAGCTGTTTTTT. This translates into CASSGQNYLLNTGELFF.

The V gene is TRBV7-3, the J gene TRBJ2-1, with a possible D match to TRBD1 (5 bases). Trimming took off 5 bases at V and 0 bases at J, with 14 bases between the two ends. The CDR3 totals 16 residues. Germline CDR1 is SGHTA and CDR2 is FQGTGA. CDR3: CASSPPGAFSYNEQFF. The CDR3 bases are TGTGCCAGCAGCCCGCCTGGGGCCTTCTCCTACAATGAGCAGTTCTTC.

The chain combines TRBV5-1 with TRBJ2-7; D unclear. From germline, CDR1 is SGHRS and CDR2 YFSETQ. V lost 0 bases and J 0 bases, leaving 7 bases between the germline ends. This CDR3 comprises 14 residues. This CDR3 reads CASSLDPSSYEQYF. DNA of the CDR3: TGCGCCAGCAGCTTGGACCCCAGCTCCTACGAGCAGTACTTC.

The chain links TRBV2 to TRBJ2-1; TRBD2 might be the D (6 bases). Trimming removed 6 bases at V and 0 bases at J, with 12 bases between. CDR1 and CDR2 from the germline V gene are SNHLY and FYNNEI. The CDR3 has 15 residues. CDR3 coding DNA: TGTGCCAGCAGCCTTGGACTAAACTCCTACAATGAGCAGTTCTTC. This sequence encodes CASSLGLNSYNEQFF.

The chain combines TRBV5-4 with TRBJ1-2; 9 nucleotides match TRBD1. V shed 4 bases and J 1 base; nucleotides not matched to a gene: 11. The germline V gene encodes CDR1 SGHNT and CDR2 YYREEE (reference sequence). The CDR3 has 17 amino acids. This CDR3 reads CASSKNTGTGINYGYTF. CDR3 in DNA: TGTGCCAGCAGCAAAAACACCGGGACAGGGATTAACTATGGCTACACCTTC.

The chain is built from TRBV28 and TRBJ2-4, with a tentative D call TRBD1 (5 bases). In germline, CDR1 is MDHEN, CDR2 SYDVKM. V lost 5 bases and J 0 bases, leaving 11 bases between the germline ends. CDR3 length: 15 amino acids. CDR3 sequence reads: CASSQGLIAKNIQYF. CDR3 bases: TGTGCCAGCAGTCAGGGCCTTATAGCCAAAAACATTCAGTACTTC.

The V call is TRBV30, the J call TRBJ1-1; no definite D call. Trimming removed 3 bases from V and 0 bases from J, with 8 bases in between. Germline values: CDR1 GTSNPN, CDR2 SVGIG (reference sequence). The CDR3 contains 13 residues. CDR3 sequence reads: CAWRDGLNTEAFF. For the CDR3, the DNA is TGTGCCTGGAGGGATGGATTGAACACTGAAGCTTTCTTT.

This clone was seen a few times. The rearrangement uses TRBV12-3 or TRBV12-4 and TRBJ2-7; D is ambiguous. Trimming took off 8 bases at V and 3 bases at J, with 14 bases between the two ends. The CDR3 length is 13 residues. CDR3 nucleotides: TGTGCCAGCCGACCGTCAGGAGTCTACGAGCAGTACTTC. As protein: CASRPSGVYEQYF.

In this sample, this clone turned up once. This chain connects TRBV11-2 to TRBJ1-2; no firm D call. V gave up 5 bases and J gave up 4 bases, with 14 bases separating them. Germline CDR1 reads SGHAT; CDR2 reads FQNNGV. The CDR3 spans 14 residues. CDR3 region: CASSLSGEPYGYTF. Written as DNA, the CDR3 is TGTGCCAGCAGCCTCTCGGGAGAACCCTATGGCTACACCTTC.

This rearrangement joins TRBV11-2 to TRBJ2-1; TRBD1 is a possible D gene (6 bases). The length of the CDR3 is 16 residues. Deletions cut 7 bases from V and 0 bases from J, with 16 bases between. Germline assignment: CDR1 SGHAT and CDR2 FQNNGV. The DNA for the CDR3 is TGTGCCAGCACCCCGCGAACAGGGAGCTCCTACAATGAGCAGTTCTTC. Residues: CASTPRTGSSYNEQFF.

V and J are TRBV6-5 and TRBJ2-3, with TRBD2 identical over 8 bases. CDR1 and CDR2 from the germline V gene are MNHEY and SVGAGI. The CDR3 loop spans 14 amino acids. J was trimmed by 6 bases and V by 6 bases; bases with no gene match: 8. CDR3 in amino acids: CASRTGGAADTQYF. The DNA of the CDR3 is TGTGCCAGCAGAACCGGGGGGGCCGCGGATACGCAGTATTTT.

The chain links TRBV6-2 or TRBV6-3 to TRBJ2-3; D assignment may be TRBD1 or TRBD2 (7 bases each). The CDR3 extends over 17 amino acids. Germline-derived CDR1 and CDR2 are MNHEY and SVGEGT. Trimming cost V 6 bases and J 0 bases, with 19 bases left between them. Here the CDR3 DNA reads TGTGCCAGCAGACCTAGCGGACAGGACTCTAGCACAGATACGCAGTATTTT. As protein: CASRPSGQDSSTDTQYF.

The V call is TRBV5-5, the J call TRBJ2-5, with 15 nucleotides matching TRBD2. CDR1 and CDR2 from the germline V gene are SGHKS and YYEKEE (reference sequence). J gave up 6 bases and V 0 bases, and 3 bases lay outside the gene matches. The CDR3 loop spans 16 amino acids. The CDR3 DNA reads TGTGCCAGCAGCTTGGCCGGACTAGCGGGGGGGCAGACCCAGTACTTC. Translation gives CASSLAGLAGGQTQYF.

The gene calls are TRBV9 and TRBJ1-5; D possibly corresponds to TRBD1 (5 bases). The CDR3 consists of 14 residues. V was pared by 7 bases and J by 2 bases, with 13 bases between. Germline CDR1 is SGDLS and CDR2 is YYNGEE. In nucleotides, the CDR3 is TGTGCCAGCGGCACAGGATCGGGCAATCAGCCCCAGCATTTT. Translating it yields CASGTGSGNQPQHF.